This TCR beta chain was profiled in a study of blood T cell repertoires in COVID-19. Whole-study context: The origin of the acute and convalescent COVID-19 samples was the United States, Italy and Spain. Sources were T cells, B-cell-depleted T cells, or PBMCs; the material itself was cDNA or gDNA.

Germline V lookup: CDR1 LNHDA, CDR2 SQIVND (reference sequence). Between the trimmed V and J ends, which lost 6 bases and 4 bases, there was a span of 12 bases. This CDR3 has 14 residues. Sequencing used immunoSEQ multiplex PCR; TCRdb keeps in-frame clones, though not all of them. This sample has 20,000 to 30,000 clones, with 80% to 90% found just once. The chain has TRBV19 and TRBJ2-2; D may be TRBD1 (6 bases). This sequence was found in a man in his 70s with acute or convalescent COVID-19. Sample: peripheral blood. In DNA form, the CDR3 reads TGTGCCAGTAGCGAGACAGGTTCCACCGGGGAGCTGTTTTTT. Amino acids: CASSETGSTGELFF.